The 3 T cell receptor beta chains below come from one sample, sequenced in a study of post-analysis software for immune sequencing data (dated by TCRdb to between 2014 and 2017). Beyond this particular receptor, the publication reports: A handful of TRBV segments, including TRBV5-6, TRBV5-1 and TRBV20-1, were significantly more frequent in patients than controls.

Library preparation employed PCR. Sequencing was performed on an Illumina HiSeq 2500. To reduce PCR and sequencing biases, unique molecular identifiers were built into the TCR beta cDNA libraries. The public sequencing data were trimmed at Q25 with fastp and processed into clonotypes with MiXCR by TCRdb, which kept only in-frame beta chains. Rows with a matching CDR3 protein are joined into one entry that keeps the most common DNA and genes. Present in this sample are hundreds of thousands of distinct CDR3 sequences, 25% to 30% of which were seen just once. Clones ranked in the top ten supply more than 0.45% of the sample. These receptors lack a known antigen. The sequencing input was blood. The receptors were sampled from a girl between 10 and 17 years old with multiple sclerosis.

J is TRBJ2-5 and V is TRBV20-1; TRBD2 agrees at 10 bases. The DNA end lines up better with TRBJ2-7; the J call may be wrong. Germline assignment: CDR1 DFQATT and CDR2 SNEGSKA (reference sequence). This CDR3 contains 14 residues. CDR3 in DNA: TGCAGTGCTAGAACTAGCGGGGTGCCCCACGAGCAGTACTTC. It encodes CSARTSGVPHEQYF.

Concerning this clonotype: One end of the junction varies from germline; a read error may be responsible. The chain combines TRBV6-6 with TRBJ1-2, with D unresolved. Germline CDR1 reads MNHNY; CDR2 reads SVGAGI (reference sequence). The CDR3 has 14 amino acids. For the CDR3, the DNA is TGTACCAGCAGTGGCGCAGAACAAGGCTATGGCTACACCTTC. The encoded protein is CTSSGAEQGYGYTF.

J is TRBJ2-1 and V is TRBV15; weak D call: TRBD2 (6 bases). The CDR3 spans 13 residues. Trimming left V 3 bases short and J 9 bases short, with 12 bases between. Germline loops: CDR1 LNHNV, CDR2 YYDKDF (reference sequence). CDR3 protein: CATSRPEGGEQFF. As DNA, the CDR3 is TGTGCCACCAGCAGGCCGGAGGGAGGTGAGCAGTTCTTC.